The 22 T cell receptor beta chains below come from one sample, sequenced in a study of control samples from healthy donors and cancer patients. The protocol was immunoSEQ multiplex PCR, while the TCRdb copy is restricted to in-frame clones and leaves out a portion. This repertoire shows roughly 450,000 clones, approximately 92% found once; its top ten account for around 6.5%. Sequences were obtained from PBMCs. All receptors come from a man between 40 and 49 years old with head and neck cancer.

In nucleotides, the CDR3 is TGTGCCAGCAGTCTAGGGGACTACGAGCAGTACTTC. Its protein product is CASSLGDYEQYF. V usage is TRBV11-2 and J usage is TRBJ2-7; weak D call: TRBD1 (5 bases). The CDR3 spans 12 residues. Trimming stripped 6 bases from V and 3 bases from J, with 9 bases between. Germline loops: CDR1 SGHAT, CDR2 FQNNGV.

V is TRBV30 and J is TRBJ2-1; possibly TRBD1 for D (5 bases). This CDR3 has 14 residues. Germline V gene lookup returns CDR1 GTSNPN and CDR2 SVGIG (reference sequence). Trimming removed 0 bases at V and 0 bases at J, with 6 bases between. The CDR3 here is CAWSVGVSYNEQFF. CDR3 sequence (DNA): TGTGCCTGGAGTGTAGGGGTCTCCTACAATGAGCAGTTCTTC.

This clone was seen a single time. V is TRBV6-1 and J is TRBJ2-7; D possibly corresponds to TRBD1 (5 bases). The CDR3 contains 13 residues. V was clipped by 1 base and J by 5 bases, with 9 bases between them. CDR1 is MNHNS, CDR2 SASEGT, per germline. This chain's CDR3 is CASSEVGRDEQYF. In nucleotides, the CDR3 is TGTGCCAGCAGTGAAGTTGGCAGGGACGAGCAGTACTTC.

The chain combines TRBV6-2 or TRBV6-3 with TRBJ1-1; 9 bases are shared with TRBD1. Germline CDR1 reads MNHEY; CDR2 reads SVGEGT. This CDR3 spans 15 amino acids. Losses at the gene ends were 5 bases for V and 4 bases for J; bases not matched to a gene: 8. The CDR3 region has the DNA TGTGCCAGCAGTCGAACAGGGGGCTCGGGCACTGAAGCTTTCTTT. Residues: CASSRTGGSGTEAFF.

The chain is built from TRBV7-9 and TRBJ2-1, with 11 bases lining up with TRBD2. Germline V lookup: CDR1 SEHNR, CDR2 FQNEAQ (reference sequence). Trimming removed 0 bases from V and 7 bases from J; junction bases left unmatched: 14. The CDR3 runs to 19 residues. The CDR3 DNA reads TGTGCCAGCAGCTTAGCACTAGCGGGAGAGGTCAGGCGAAGAAATGAGCAGTTCTTC. Its translation is CASSLALAGEVRRRNEQFF.

The chain is built from TRBV27 and TRBJ1-1; D ambiguous. The CDR3 length is 13 residues. The V gene lost 5 bases and the J gene lost 4 bases, with 11 bases spanning the gap. Germline V gene lookup returns CDR1 MNHEY and CDR2 SMNVEV (reference sequence). The CDR3 spells CASSPMPGTEAFF. CDR3 coding DNA: TGTGCCAGCAGTCCCATGCCCGGCACTGAAGCTTTCTTT.

The chain combines TRBV19 with TRBJ1-1, with D possibly TRBD1 on 5 matching bases. This CDR3 contains 14 residues. Trimming stripped 7 bases from V and 3 bases from J, with 15 bases between. Germline loops: CDR1 LNHDA, CDR2 SQIVND (reference sequence). The CDR3 protein is CASTPTGGDTEAFF. The CDR3 nucleotides read TGTGCCAGTACCCCTACCGGGGGGGACACTGAAGCTTTCTTT.

In regard to this clone: With a much larger clone just one base away, this may be a read error. Different DNA sequences within this sample yield the same CDR3. This chain connects TRBV7-2 to TRBJ2-1, with D perhaps assigned TRBD1 or TRBD2 (5 bases each). CDR3 length: 18 amino acids. The germline CDR1 and CDR2 sequences are SGHTA and FQGNSA. The CDR3 region has the DNA TGTGCCAGCAGCTCAACAGGACTGGAAATCCCCTCCTACAATGAGCAATTCTTC. Translating gives CASSSTGLEIPSYNEQFF.

The V call is TRBV7-2, the J call TRBJ2-4; D is undetermined. The CDR3 contains 14 residues. Trimming left V 1 base short and J 9 bases short, with 13 bases between. Germline CDR1 is SGHTA and CDR2 is FQGNSA. The CDR3 DNA reads as TGTGCCAGCAGCTTAGAGGGTAGCCTGGGCATTCAGTACTTC. As protein: CASSLEGSLGIQYF.

The V call is TRBV28, the J call TRBJ1-2; D perhaps matches TRBD1 (6 bases). V was clipped by 6 bases and J by 6 bases, with 23 bases between them. There are 16 residues in the CDR3. Germline CDR1 is MDHEN and CDR2 is SYDVKM. CDR3 sequence reads: CASSPSRAGEPNGYTF. CDR3 DNA: TGTGCCAGCAGCCCGTCCCGGGCAGGGGAACCTAATGGCTACACCTTC.

The V call is TRBV27, the J call TRBJ1-5, with 7 bases that match TRBD1. The CDR3 is made up of 16 amino acids. Germline V gene data show CDR1 as MNHEY and CDR2 as SMNVEV (reference sequence). With 6 bases clipped from V and 3 bases from J, the junction kept 11 bases outside the gene matches. The CDR3 sequence is CASRTNRGSLNQPQHF. In nucleotides, the CDR3 is TGTGCCAGCAGGACGAACAGGGGAAGTCTCAATCAGCCCCAGCATTTT.

The chain couples TRBV2 to TRBJ2-1; 10 bases align to TRBD1. This CDR3 has 15 residues. J lost 6 bases, V lost 4 bases, and 6 bases had no gene match. Germline CDR1 and CDR2: SNHLY and FYNNEI. The CDR3 spells CASSGTGGGGNEQFF. CDR3 coding DNA: TGTGCCAGCAGTGGGACAGGGGGAGGGGGCAATGAGCAGTTCTTC.

The V gene is TRBV7-9, the J gene TRBJ1-2; D is ambiguous. Germline lookup yields CDR1 SEHNR and CDR2 FQNEAQ (reference sequence). Trimming cost V 0 bases and J 7 bases, with 9 bases left between them. The CDR3 consists of 13 residues. This chain's CDR3 is CASSLATFGGYTF. The CDR3 nucleotides are TGTGCCAGCAGCTTAGCGACCTTCGGTGGCTACACCTTC. Full variable domain (remainder filled in from reference TRBV7-9 and TRBJ1-2): DTGVSQNPRHKITKRGQNVTFRCDPISEHNRLYWYRQTLGQGPEFLTYFQNEAQLEKSRLLSDRFSAERPKGSFSTLEIQRTEQGDSAMYLCASSLATFGGYTFGSGTRLTVV.

This clone was seen just once. The chain is built from TRBV28 and TRBJ1-2, with D tentatively TRBD1 (5 bases). V lost 1 base, J lost 3 bases, and 9 bases lay in between. CDR3 length: 14 residues. Germline V gene sequence: CDR1 MDHEN, CDR2 SYDVKM. The CDR3 DNA follows: TGTGCCAGCAGTTTATCCCCGACAGACTATGGCTACACCTTC. This encodes CASSLSPTDYGYTF.

This clone was recorded once. The gene calls are TRBV6-2 or TRBV6-3 and TRBJ2-5, with D possibly being TRBD2 (5 bases). V gave up 2 bases and J gave up 5 bases, with 12 bases separating them. This CDR3 comprises 14 residues. Germline CDR1 and CDR2: MNHEY and SVGEGT. The CDR3 coding sequence is TGTGCCAGCAGTTACCTGGCCCCGGGGGAGACCCAGTACTTC. This sequence encodes CASSYLAPGETQYF.

This clone was seen once. The chain employs TRBV7-8 and TRBJ2-3; TRBD1 matches at 7 bases. Germline V gives CDR1 SGHVS, CDR2 FQNEAQ. Trimming at V came to 5 bases and at J to 4 bases, leaving 12 bases not matched to a gene. This CDR3 is 16 amino acids long. The CDR3 bases are TGTGCCAGCAGCCCAATGGGGACGCAGGGGGCAGATACGCAGTATTTT. As protein: CASSPMGTQGADTQYF.

V is TRBV19 and J is TRBJ1-1, with D uncertain. From germline, CDR1 is LNHDA and CDR2 SQIVND (reference sequence). The CDR3 is 14 residues long. V lost 2 bases and J 0 bases, leaving 7 bases between the germline ends. The CDR3: CASSISAVNTEAFF. CDR3 in DNA: TGTGCCAGTAGTATATCGGCAGTGAACACTGAAGCTTTCTTT.

The rearrangement uses TRBV7-9 and TRBJ1-3, with D possibly TRBD1 on 5 matching bases. Germline CDR1 SEHNR, CDR2 FQNEAQ (reference sequence). V dropped 3 bases and J dropped 0 bases, with 12 bases sitting between them. This CDR3 spans 16 amino acids. Here the CDR3 reads CASSLFDRSSGNTIYF. For the CDR3, the DNA is TGTGCCAGCAGCTTGTTCGACAGAAGCTCTGGAAACACCATATATTTT. Full variable domain (rest looked up from reference TRBV7-9 and TRBJ1-3): DTGVSQNPRHKITKRGQNVTFRCDPISEHNRLYWYRQTLGQGPEFLTYFQNEAQLEKSRLLSDRFSAERPKGSFSTLEIQRTEQGDSAMYLCASSLFDRSSGNTIYFGEGSWLTVV.

The V and J genes are TRBV6-5 and TRBJ1-2, with D uncertain. Germline CDR1 reads MNHEY; CDR2 reads SVGAGI. The germline V and J ends were trimmed by 4 bases and 3 bases, with 6 bases remaining between them. The CDR3 covers 12 residues. CDR3 bases: TGTGCCAGCAGTTTGGACGACTATGGCTACACCTTC. Translation: CASSLDDYGYTF.

The rearrangement uses TRBV6-6 and TRBJ2-1, with 12 bases aligning to TRBD2. Germline CDR1 and CDR2: MNHNY and SVGAGI (reference sequence). V gave up 6 bases and J gave up 9 bases; unmatched junction bases: 9. The CDR3 loop spans 15 amino acids. Here the CDR3 DNA reads TGTGCCAGCAGGCGGACTAGCGGGAATGGTGGTGAGCAGTTCTTC. Residues: CASRRTSGNGGEQFF.

The chain couples TRBV19 to TRBJ1-3; D gene ambiguous. Between the trimmed V and J ends, which lost 3 bases and 0 bases, there was a span of 15 bases. This CDR3 region has 17 residues. The germline V gene encodes CDR1 LNHDA and CDR2 SQIVND (reference sequence). CDR3 nucleotide sequence: TGTGCCAGTAGTATTGCCGCGGACTGGTACTCTGGAAACACCATATATTTT. This gives the protein CASSIAADWYSGNTIYF.

This clone was detected only once. The V gene is TRBV5-1, the J gene TRBJ1-4; 10 nucleotides agree with TRBD1. CDR3 size: 17 residues. Trimming cost V 0 bases and J 8 bases; bases outside gene matches: 10. Germline V lookup: CDR1 SGHRS, CDR2 YFSETQ. The chain's CDR3 is CASSLGVSGTGEEKLFF. The CDR3 DNA reads TGCGCCAGCAGCTTGGGTGTGAGCGGGACAGGGGAGGAAAAACTGTTTTTT.